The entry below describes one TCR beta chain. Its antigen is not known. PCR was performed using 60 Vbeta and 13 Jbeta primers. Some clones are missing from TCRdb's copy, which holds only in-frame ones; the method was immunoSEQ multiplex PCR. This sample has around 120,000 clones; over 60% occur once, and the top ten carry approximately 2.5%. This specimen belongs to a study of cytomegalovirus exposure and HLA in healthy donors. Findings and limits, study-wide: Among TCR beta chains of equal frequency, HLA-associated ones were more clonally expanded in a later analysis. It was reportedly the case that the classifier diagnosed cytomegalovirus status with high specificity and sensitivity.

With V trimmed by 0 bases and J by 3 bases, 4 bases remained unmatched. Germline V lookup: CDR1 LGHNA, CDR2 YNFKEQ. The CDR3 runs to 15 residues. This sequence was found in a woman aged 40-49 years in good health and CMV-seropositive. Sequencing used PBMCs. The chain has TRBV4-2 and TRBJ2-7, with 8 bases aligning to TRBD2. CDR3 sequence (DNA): TGTGCCAGCAGCCAAGATCGTAGCGGGAACTACGAGCAGTACTTC. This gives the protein CASSQDRSGNYEQYF.